This entry lists 28 T cell receptor beta chains sequenced from one sample in a study of cytomegalovirus exposure and HLA in healthy donors. With 60 Vbeta and 13 Jbeta primers, the PCR was carried out. The table came from immunoSEQ multiplex PCR; TCRdb's copy has only in-frame clones and leaves some out. The table lists roughly 150,000 clones, around 81% of them singletons. The sample comprised PBMCs. Receptors were obtained from a man aged 40-50 years in good health and CMV-seronegative.

The V gene is TRBV7-6, the J gene TRBJ1-2; D is possibly TRBD1 (5 bases). The CDR3 loop spans 14 amino acids. Trimming pared 1 base from V and 4 bases from J, leaving 10 bases between. Germline CDR1 is SGHVS and CDR2 is FNYEAQ. CDR3 bases: TGTGCCAGCAGCTTAGGCGGGGGAATCTATGGCTACACCTTC. Translated, it gives CASSLGGGIYGYTF.

This clone was seen only a few times. The chain joins TRBV11-1 to TRBJ2-2; 7 nucleotides match TRBD1. Looked up from germline, CDR1 is SGHAT and CDR2 is FQDESV (reference sequence). This CDR3 has 15 residues. The V and J ends lost 7 bases and 5 bases, in that order; junction bases with no gene match: 10. The CDR3 nucleotides read TGTGCCAGCACCTTCACAGGGGCTGCAACCGGGGAGCTGTTTTTT. Translated, it gives CASTFTGAATGELFF. The full variable domain, completed using reference TRBV11-1 and TRBJ2-2, is EAEVAQSPRYKITEKSQAVAFWCDPISGHATLYWYRQILGQGPELLVQFQDESVVDDSQLPKDRFSAERLKGVDSTLKIQPAELGDSAMYLCASTFTGAATGELFFGEGSRLTVL.

The chain employs TRBV9 and TRBJ2-1; maybe TRBD2 (6 bases). The length of the CDR3 is 13 residues. Germline CDR1 and CDR2: SGDLS and YYNGEE. Trimming pared 4 bases from V and 7 bases from J, leaving 12 bases between. The CDR3 DNA sequence: TGTGCCAGCAGCCCAACTGGGGGGAATGAGCAGTTCTTC. It codes for CASSPTGGNEQFF. The whole variable domain, filled in from reference TRBV9 and TRBJ2-1, reads DSGVTQTPKHLITATGQRVTLRCSPRSGDLSVYWYQQSLDQGLQFLIQYYNGEERAKGNILERFSAQQFPDLHSELNLSSLELGDSALYFCASSPTGGNEQFFGPGTRLTVL.

The rearrangement uses TRBV9 and TRBJ2-1; maybe TRBD2 (6 bases). V was pared by 0 bases and J by 7 bases, with 11 bases between. CDR1 is SGDLS, CDR2 YYNGEE, per germline. This CDR3 has 14 residues. CDR3 nucleotides: TGTGCCAGCAGCGTAGCGGGAGCCGGGAATGAGCAGTTCTTC. This sequence encodes CASSVAGAGNEQFF.

The chain carries TRBV19 and TRBJ1-4; TRBD1 agrees at 10 bases. Germline V gene sequence: CDR1 LNHDA, CDR2 SQIVND (reference sequence). The CDR3 spans 16 residues. The V and J ends lost 8 bases and 0 bases, in that order; junction bases with no gene match: 6. The CDR3 loop reads CASLGQGTSTNEKLFF. The CDR3 DNA is TGTGCCAGTCTGGGACAGGGGACTTCAACTAATGAAAAACTGTTTTTT.

CDR3 residues: CASSLDSRYNSPLHF. CDR3 DNA sequence: TGTGCCAGCAGTTTAGACAGCCGATATAATTCACCCCTCCACTTT. The rearrangement joins TRBV28 to TRBJ1-6, with D possibly TRBD1 on 5 matching bases. The germline V and J ends were trimmed by 2 bases and 4 bases, with 9 bases remaining between them. CDR1 is MDHEN, CDR2 SYDVKM, per germline. The CDR3 extends over 15 amino acids.

This clone came up a few times. The genes are TRBV4-1 and TRBJ2-1; D gene uncertain. The germline V gene has CDR1 MGHRA and CDR2 YSYEKL. The V gene lost 4 bases and the J gene lost 7 bases, with 11 bases spanning the gap. The CDR3 covers 13 residues. The CDR3 nucleotides read TGCGCCAGCAGCCTGAGAGTGGAGAATGAGCAGTTCTTC. The encoded protein is CASSLRVENEQFF.

The chain joins TRBV27 to TRBJ1-2; the match to TRBD1 covers 9 bases. Trimming took 2 bases from V and 6 from J; bases not matched to a gene: 13. Looked up from germline, CDR1 is MNHEY and CDR2 is SMNVEV (reference sequence). The CDR3 length is 17 residues. CDR3 DNA: TGTGCCAGCAGTTTAAGAGTTGGCCACAGGGGGCGAAATGGCTACACCTTC. This translates into CASSLRVGHRGRNGYTF.

The chain combines TRBV15 with TRBJ1-1; no clear D gene. This CDR3 is 14 amino acids long. Germline CDR1 is LNHNV and CDR2 is YYDKDF (reference sequence). The V and J ends lost 0 bases and 6 bases respectively, with 11 bases between them. CDR3 nucleotides: TGTGCCACCAGCAGAGATGTCGCGGGCCCTGAAGCTTTCTTT. Amino acid sequence: CATSRDVAGPEAFF.

The J gene is TRBJ2-1, the V gene TRBV7-2, with 9 nucleotides matching TRBD2. J was trimmed by 0 bases and V by 4 bases; bases with no gene match: 4. CDR3 size: 16 residues. Germline CDR1 and CDR2: SGHTA and FQGNSA. The CDR3 sequence: CASSSSGLASYNEQFF. The DNA for the CDR3 is TGTGCCAGCAGCTCGTCGGGACTAGCCTCCTACAATGAGCAGTTCTTC.

The genes are TRBV19 and TRBJ1-1; D perhaps matches TRBD1 (5 bases). The CDR3 runs to 13 residues. V lost 3 bases and J lost 3, with 8 bases in between. Germline V gene sequence: CDR1 LNHDA, CDR2 SQIVND (reference sequence). The CDR3 here is CASSIEGDTEAFF. The CDR3 coding sequence is TGTGCCAGTAGTATTGAAGGGGACACTGAAGCTTTCTTT.

The sample holds a few counts of this clone. V and J are TRBV25-1 and TRBJ2-1, with 7 nucleotides matching TRBD1. CDR3 size: 12 residues. V trimming: 7 bases; J trimming: 4 bases; junction bases outside the gene matches: 1. Looked up from germline, CDR1 is MGHDK and CDR2 is SYGVNS. The CDR3 loop is CASTTGYNEQFF. In DNA, the CDR3 is TGTGCCAGCACGACAGGGTACAATGAGCAGTTCTTC.

The chain links TRBV6-5 to TRBJ2-3; no reliable D call. From germline, CDR1 is MNHEY and CDR2 SVGAGI. Trimming removed 4 bases at V and 1 base at J, with 9 bases between. The CDR3 totals 14 residues. The CDR3, as DNA: TGTGCCAGCAGTTTACAATCTGGCACAGATACGCAGTATTTT. Amino acid sequence: CASSLQSGTDTQYF.

This clone was found a few times. One end of the junction is discordant with germline, which a read error may explain. The chain uses TRBV15 and TRBJ2-6, with a weak D call TRBD1 (5 bases). The germline V gene has CDR1 LNHNV and CDR2 YYDKDF (reference sequence). CDR3 length: 16 residues. Here the CDR3 DNA reads TGTGCCACCAGCAGAGATAGGGAAACTGGGGCCAACGGCCTGACTTTC. It is translated as CATSRDRETGANGLTF.

The chain links TRBV28 to TRBJ1-1, with D hard to call. The CDR3 has 13 residues. Deletions cut 3 bases from V and 1 base from J, with 6 bases between. The germline gives CDR1 MDHEN, CDR2 SYDVKM. DNA of the CDR3: TGTGCCAGCAGTTTGACATCGAACACTGAAGCTTTCTTT. This sequence encodes CASSLTSNTEAFF.

This clone occurred once. CDR3 sequence (DNA): TGCGCCAGCAGCTTGGGAGGTAGCAAGGCTAATAACGAGCAGTACTTC. The encoded protein is CASSLGGSKANNEQYF. The rearrangement uses TRBV5-1 and TRBJ2-7; D is unclear. Germline CDR1 reads SGHRS; CDR2 reads YFSETQ. The CDR3 consists of 16 residues. Trimming cost V 0 bases and J 5 bases, with 18 bases left between them.

The chain couples TRBV15 to TRBJ1-5, with 8 bases that match TRBD1. The V gene's germline CDR1 is LNHNV and CDR2 YYDKDF (reference sequence). The CDR3 is 15 residues long. V trimming: 6 bases; J trimming: 0 bases; junction bases outside the gene matches: 4. The CDR3 region is CATRQGGGSNQPQHF. As DNA, the CDR3 is TGTGCCACCAGACAGGGGGGAGGTAGCAATCAGCCCCAGCATTTT.

The DNA of the CDR3 is TGCAGTGCCTCTAACTATGGCTACACCTTC. It codes for CSASNYGYTF. The chain joins TRBV20-1 to TRBJ1-2; D gene ambiguous. The germline CDR1 and CDR2 sequences are DFQATT and SNEGSKA (reference sequence). The V end was cut by 6 bases, the J end by 0 bases, with 2 bases between. The CDR3 has 10 residues.

This rearrangement joins TRBV10-1 to TRBJ1-2; a weak D match, TRBD1 (6 bases). Germline CDR1 reads WNHNN; CDR2 reads SYGVQD (reference sequence). V shed 5 bases and J shed 4 bases, with 14 bases lying between them. This CDR3 has 14 residues. CDR3: CASSSGTGSYGYTF. CDR3 sequence (DNA): TGCGCCAGCAGTAGCGGCACAGGGAGCTATGGCTACACCTTC.

This clone was seen a handful of times. This sample includes further DNA sequences coding for the same CDR3. V is TRBV9 and J is TRBJ2-7; weak D call: TRBD1 (6 bases). The CDR3 has 14 amino acids. CDR1 is SGDLS, CDR2 YYNGEE, per germline. V shed 3 bases and J shed 2 bases, with 12 bases lying between them. CDR3 amino acids: CASSAQGVPYEQYF. DNA of the CDR3: TGTGCCAGCAGCGCACAGGGCGTCCCCTACGAGCAGTACTTC.

In nucleotides, the CDR3 is TGTGCCAGCAGCTTAGGGGGGAGGGCCCGGACCGGGGAGCTGTTTTTT. This gives the protein CASSLGGRARTGELFF. The chain recombines TRBV7-3 with TRBJ2-2; 7 bases match TRBD2. The CDR3 loop spans 16 amino acids. The ends lost 2 bases at V and 5 bases at J; junction bases unmatched: 8. Per the germline V gene, CDR1 is SGHTA and CDR2 is FQGTGA.

The V and J genes are TRBV6-6 and TRBJ1-5; no clear D. CDR3 length: 16 amino acids. Trimming removed 7 bases from V and 4 bases from J, with 20 bases in between. Per germline, CDR1 MNHNY and CDR2 SVGAGI (reference sequence). CDR3 sequence (DNA): TGTGCCAGCACTAGCCCGGTCTCGGGGTGGAATCAGCCCCAGCATTTT. Translating gives CASTSPVSGWNQPQHF.

The V gene is TRBV12-5, the J gene TRBJ2-7; 7 bases align to TRBD1. The CDR3 has 13 residues. V was clipped by 5 bases and J by 3 bases; unmatched bases: 4. Germline V gives CDR1 LGHNT, CDR2 FRNRAP. CDR3 DNA: TGTGCTAGTGGTCCGACAGGGAGCTACGAGCAGTACGTC. It encodes CASGPTGSYEQYV.

There are a few counts of this clone. The V gene is TRBV18, the J gene TRBJ1-2; TRBD1 matches at 9 bases. CDR3 length: 16 amino acids. Per the germline V gene, CDR1 is KGHSH and CDR2 is LQKENI. V trimming: 2 bases; J trimming: 1 base; junction bases outside the gene matches: 5. CDR3 DNA: TGTGCCAGCTCACCAAATACAGGGGGCTATAACTATGGCTACACCTTC. Translated: CASSPNTGGYNYGYTF.

The V gene is TRBV6-5, the J gene TRBJ2-7; 8 nucleotides agree with TRBD1. Germline V gives CDR1 MNHEY, CDR2 SVGAGI. Unmatched junction bases numbered 8, after V lost 4 bases and J lost 3 bases. The CDR3 consists of 15 residues. The CDR3 coding sequence is TGTGCCAGCAGTTTCCGACAGGGGAGACACTACGAGCAGTACGTC. Translating it yields CASSFRQGRHYEQYV.

The chain employs TRBV7-9 and TRBJ1-4; no definite D call. Germline-derived CDR1 and CDR2 are SEHNR and FQNEAQ (reference sequence). The CDR3 has 13 residues. The V gene lost 5 bases and the J gene lost 7 bases, with 11 bases spanning the gap. The CDR3 DNA sequence: TGTGCCAGCAGCCCAGGTTCAGCTGAAAAACTGTTTTTT. Amino acid sequence: CASSPGSAEKLFF.

This clone has only one observation. The chain links TRBV5-6 to TRBJ2-1; 7 bases align to TRBD1. The V segment lost 0 bases and the J segment 6 bases; nucleotides outside the gene matches: 9. The CDR3 runs to 16 residues. The germline V gene encodes CDR1 SGHDT and CDR2 YYEEEE. CDR3 bases: TGTGCCAGCAGCTTGGAAAAGGGGACAGTTCCCAATGAGCAGTTCTTC. Its translation: CASSLEKGTVPNEQFF. The entire variable domain, with the rest obtained from reference TRBV5-6 and TRBJ2-1, is as follows: DAGVTQSPTHLIKTRGQQVTLRCSPKSGHDTVSWYQQALGQGPQFIFQYYEEEERQRGNFPDRFSGHQFPNYSSELNVNALLLGDSALYLCASSLEKGTVPNEQFFGPGTRLTVL.

This chain links TRBV6-1 with TRBJ1-5, with a possible D match to TRBD1 (6 bases). CDR1 and CDR2 (germline): MNHNS, SASEGT. V was pared by 7 bases and J by 3 bases, with 10 bases between. The CDR3 contains 13 residues. CDR3 bases: TGTGCCAGCACCGGACAGTACAATCAGCCCCAGCATTTT. This translates into CASTGQYNQPQHF.